This TCR beta chain was profiled in a study of T-cell memory formation after mild COVID-19. Turning to the study itself: There were largely donor-specific TCR clusters.

The CDR3 runs to 16 residues. Trimming cost V 7 bases and J 0 bases, with 16 bases left between them. Germline CDR1 is MNHEY and CDR2 is SVGEGT. Study findings and constraints: Memory cells collected pre-infection included some clones that later responded, suggesting cross-reactive memory joined. A balance of CD4 and CD8 characterized clones contracting day 15 to 85, whereas later expanders leaned CD4+. CD4+ clones that contracted lay mainly in CM and EM; CD8+ ones lay in EMRA.

TCRdb analysed the 5' RACE reads with MiXCR anew, one entry per CDR3 protein. This sample has around 440,000 distinct CDR3 sequences, with around a sixth found just once. Remarks on this clonotype: Its antigen is unknown.

The J gene is TRBJ2-1, the V gene TRBV6-2 or TRBV6-3; D perhaps matches TRBD1 (7 bases). Sequences were obtained from PBMCs or a T cell subset sorted from them (not recorded which). This sequence originates from an adult woman who had mild COVID-19 (a few samples of this study predate the infection). Cell type and time point are not known. CDR3 in amino acids: CASISGGGSSYNEQFF. DNA for the CDR3: TGTGCCAGCATCTCAGGAGGGGGCAGCTCCTACAATGAGCAGTTCTTC.